This T cell receptor (beta chain) comes out of a study of T cell responses to AZD1222 COVID-19 vaccine (dated by TCRdb to the early 2020s). The study in broad terms: AZD1222 recipients given second doses at about 4 weeks or at about 12 weeks were pooled, since spike-specific TCR depth and breadth were not found to differ between the two schedules. Trial participants were enrolled by age into 18-55, 56-69 and 70-plus year subgroups, with roughly 160, 29 and 62 TCR-sequenced participants respectively. A total of approximately 250 trial participants underwent TCR sequencing, of whom nearly 210 had received two doses of AZD1222 and about 25 had received two doses of the MenACWY control vaccine. General conclusions and limits of the study: Conclusions about previously exposed vaccinees were limited because only six AZD1222 recipients were SARS-CoV-2 seropositive at baseline. Epitopes outside the regions mutated in the B.1.351 and B.1.1.7 variants were reportedly recognized by nearly half of the unique spike-specific TCRs. Participants were mostly white British and included more females than males, and it was suggested by the authors that clonal diversity may have been underestimated. No day 14 peak-response samples were available, so repertoires were characterized only after the peak T cell response. Vaccine-associated CD4 TCRs spanned the whole spike protein, with dominant responses in regions 160-218 and 743-854. The 56-69-year group was small, and its depth increase did not reach significance, likely because of low power. A significant rise in spike-specific TCR breadth and depth was observed after two AZD1222 doses relative to day 0 and relative to MenACWY recipients.

From its cysteine to its phenylalanine, the CDR3 spans 16 amino acids. Of all the DNA, just the CDR3 is kept, 48 bases in frame from base 1. Per the germline V gene, SGHRS is the CDR1 and YFSETQ is the CDR2. V lost 2 bases and J lost 0 bases; the stretch between them is 12 bases long. Explained via the paper, the time point label denotes: baseline before first vaccination. Vaccinee samples came from UK trials COV001 and COV002, including a single-blind randomized controlled phase 2/3 trial of AZD1222 (ChAdOx1 nCoV-19) in healthy adults. Trial participant PBMC samples were collected at day 0 and day 28 after the second dose for TCRbeta chain sequencing. The CDR3 regions of human TCRbeta chains were subjected to immunosequencing. As for how the authors treated the data: TCRs in the repertoires were compared against a reference library of SARS-CoV-2-specific TCRs that had been generated with the MIRA antigen-specificity platform. Breadth was defined as the fraction of unique TCRs that were SARS-CoV-2-associated, and depth was defined as the fraction of total T cells that were SARS-CoV-2-associated. Using the MIRA data, every spike-specific TCR was mapped to the spike region that the TCR reacted to and assigned to either a CD4 or a CD8 class. Log10-transformed breadth and depth values were compared by one-way ANOVA with Sidak's multiple comparisons tests. Held by TCRdb, this immuneACCESS table contains in-frame sequences only and omits some clones. Under half of the omission traces to an unresolved V gene where checked; the cause of the rest is unknown. For V, J and clone size, that table is used; D and trimming come from the DNA. Counted in this sample were fewer than 200,000 clones; almost 90% of them appeared once. The ten largest clones represent roughly 0.5% of the sample.

On this clone itself: It has no known antigen specificity. There are no base qualities to consult, and no much larger clone falls within one base.

The sequenced sample was peripheral blood, obtained on day 0 of AZD1222 vaccination. Recombination joined TRBV5-1 with TRBJ1-3; no confident D gene assignment can be made. This receptor was obtained from an adult in good health. The DNA sequence follows: TGCGCCAGCAGCTTAGCCGGGTCCGTCTCTGGAAACACCATATATTTT. Its protein reads: CASSLAGSVSGNTIYF.